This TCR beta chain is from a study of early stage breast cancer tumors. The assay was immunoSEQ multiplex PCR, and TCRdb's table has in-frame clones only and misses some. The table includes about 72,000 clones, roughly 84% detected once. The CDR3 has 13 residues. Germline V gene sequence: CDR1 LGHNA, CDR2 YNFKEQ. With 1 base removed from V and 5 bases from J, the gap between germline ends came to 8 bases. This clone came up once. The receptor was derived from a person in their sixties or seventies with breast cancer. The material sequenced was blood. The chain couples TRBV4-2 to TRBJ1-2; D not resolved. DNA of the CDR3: TGTGCCAGCAGCCAAGGGTCTGAATATGGCTACACCTTC. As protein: CASSQGSEYGYTF.